The 13 T cell receptor beta chains below come from one sample, sequenced in a study of T cells in localized non-small cell lung cancer. The repertoire was sequenced with immunoSEQ multiplex PCR; TCRdb's copy has only in-frame clones and lacks some. The table lists around 40,000 clones, 86% of them singletons. The source material was peripheral blood, sampled before any cancer treatment. The receptors derive from a woman aged 18-55 years with stage III lung adenocarcinoma.

The V call is TRBV19, the J call TRBJ1-4, with D unresolved. Germline V gene data show CDR1 as LNHDA and CDR2 as SQIVND (reference sequence). This CDR3 spans 12 amino acids. Between the trimmed V and J ends, which lost 4 bases and 8 bases, there was a span of 8 bases. The CDR3 spells CASSRTKEKLFF. DNA of the CDR3: TGTGCCAGTAGTAGGACGAAAGAAAAACTGTTTTTT.

This sequence joins TRBV27 and TRBJ1-5, with 10 bases aligning to TRBD1. The CDR3 totals 12 residues. Germline V gene data show CDR1 as MNHEY and CDR2 as SMNVEV (reference sequence). Germline trimming cut 5 bases from V and 11 bases from J; bases unmatched to any gene: 3. CDR3: CASSPGQGTQHF. The CDR3 DNA reads TGTGCCAGCAGTCCGGGACAGGGGACCCAGCATTTT.

This chain connects TRBV5-1 to TRBJ2-1; D unclear. CDR3 size: 15 residues. Germline values: CDR1 SGHRS, CDR2 YFSETQ. Trimming took 4 bases from V and 7 from J, leaving 18 bases between them. CDR3 residues: CASSQLDGNINEQFF. As DNA, the CDR3 is TGCGCCAGCAGCCAACTGGACGGAAACATTAATGAGCAGTTCTTC. Full variable domain (outside the CDR3, taken from reference TRBV5-1 and TRBJ2-1): KAGVTQTPRYLIKTRGQQVTLSCSPISGHRSVSWYQQTPGQGLQFLFEYFSETQRNKGNFPGRFSGRQFSNSRSEMNVSTLELGDSALYLCASSQLDGNINEQFFGPGTRLTVL.

This clone was seen a single time. The V call is TRBV6-1, the J call TRBJ1-2; no clear D. The CDR3 is made up of 15 amino acids. Trimming left V 0 bases short and J 8 bases short, with 16 bases between. The germline gives CDR1 MNHNS, CDR2 SASEGT. The CDR3 nucleotides are TGTGCCAGCAGTGAAGCAGGTCAGCCCCTTGAGGGCTACACCTTC. Its protein is CASSEAGQPLEGYTF.

The chain recombines TRBV30 with TRBJ2-7; D is tentatively TRBD1 or TRBD2 (5 bases each). Germline V CDR1 and CDR2: GTSNPN, SVGIG (reference sequence). V was cut by 4 bases and J by 2 bases, with 15 bases left in between. CDR3 length: 14 residues. CDR3 loop: CAWTSGTGTYEQYF. DNA of the CDR3: TGTGCCTGGACCTCCGGGACCGGGACCTACGAGCAGTACTTC.

Only one count was recorded for this clone. The chain uses TRBV5-4 and TRBJ1-6, with a possible D match to TRBD1 (5 bases). Trimming took 0 bases from V and 5 from J, leaving 12 bases between them. CDR1 and CDR2 from the germline V gene are SGHNT and YYREEE (reference sequence). The CDR3 spans 16 residues. CDR3 in amino acids: CASSLVPPGNNSPLHF. CDR3 DNA: TGTGCCAGCAGCTTGGTTCCGCCAGGGAATAATTCACCCCTCCACTTT.

V is TRBV2 and J is TRBJ2-2; 7 bases are shared with TRBD1. The CDR3 totals 15 residues. Losses at the gene ends were 8 bases for V and 1 base for J; bases not matched to a gene: 7. Germline V gene data show CDR1 as SNHLY and CDR2 as FYNNEI. The CDR3 DNA reads as TGTGCCAGCGCACTGGACAGGAGGAACACCGGGGAGCTGTTTTTT. It specifies CASALDRRNTGELFF.

This clone was counted only a few times. This sequence joins TRBV6-1 and TRBJ1-6; D is possibly TRBD1 (6 bases). Trimming left V 7 bases short and J 11 bases short, with 12 bases between. CDR1 and CDR2 (germline): MNHNS, SASEGT. This CDR3 comprises 12 residues. As DNA, the CDR3 is TGTGCCAGCATGCAGGGGAGTCCACCCCTCCACTTT. Protein sequence: CASMQGSPPLHF.

The chain couples TRBV30 to TRBJ1-5; D is possibly TRBD1 (5 bases). Per the germline V gene, CDR1 is GTSNPN and CDR2 is SVGIG (reference sequence). The CDR3 contains 14 residues. V was clipped by 2 bases and J by 2 bases, with 10 bases between them. This chain's CDR3 is CAWSTGQGNQPQHF. The CDR3 DNA is TGTGCCTGGAGTACGGGGCAGGGCAATCAGCCCCAGCATTTT.

The chain couples TRBV5-1 to TRBJ2-3; a weak D match, TRBD2 (5 bases). Trimming stripped 5 bases from V and 1 base from J, with 14 bases between. Germline-derived CDR1 and CDR2 are SGHRS and YFSETQ. This CDR3 has 15 residues. The CDR3 DNA is TGCGCCAGCAGGGCTACGGGGAGACGCACAGATACGCAGTATTTT. It encodes CASRATGRRTDTQYF.

The table lists this clone with a count of one. The rearrangement uses TRBV5-5 and TRBJ1-1, with D maybe TRBD1 (6 bases). With 4 bases removed from V and 3 bases from J, the gap between germline ends came to 10 bases. This CDR3 has 13 amino acids. The V gene's germline CDR1 is SGHKS and CDR2 YYEKEE (reference sequence). CDR3 nucleotide sequence: TGTGCCAGCAGCCTCGACAGGCACACTGAAGCTTTCTTT. As protein: CASSLDRHTEAFF. The full variable domain, completed using reference TRBV5-5 and TRBJ1-1, is DAGVTQSPTHLIKTRGQQVTLRCSPISGHKSVSWYQQVLGQGPQFIFQYYEKEERGRGNFPDRFSARQFPNYSSELNVNALLLGDSALYLCASSLDRHTEAFFGQGTRLTVV.

The chain combines TRBV28 with TRBJ1-4, with D uncertain. V was trimmed by 2 bases and J by 0 bases, leaving 19 bases between them. Germline V lookup: CDR1 MDHEN, CDR2 SYDVKM. The CDR3 consists of 19 residues. CDR3 loop: CASSLSPGQLSATNEKLFF. Written as DNA, the CDR3 is TGTGCCAGCAGTTTAAGTCCGGGCCAGCTAAGCGCAACTAATGAAAAACTGTTTTTT.

The chain has TRBV19 and TRBJ2-5; TRBD2 agrees at 12 bases. This CDR3 is built from 16 residues. With 4 bases clipped from V and 2 bases from J, the junction kept 5 bases outside the gene matches. Germline assignment: CDR1 LNHDA and CDR2 SQIVND (reference sequence). For the CDR3, the DNA is TGTGCCAGTAGTAGTCTAGCGGGGGGGATTCAAGAGACCCAGTACTTC. This gives the protein CASSSLAGGIQETQYF.